A single sample is the source of the 10 T cell receptor beta chains below, sequenced in a study of blood T cell repertoires in COVID-19. The method was immunoSEQ multiplex PCR; TCRdb's version includes in-frame clones alone and lacks a portion of them. Here the sample spans around 210,000 clones, 85% being singletons. The sequenced sample was peripheral blood. Every receptor here comes from a man aged 45 to 65 with COVID-19, enrolled during active disease.

This clone was detected only once. This chain uses TRBV6-5 with TRBJ1-2; TRBD1 matches 7 bases. Losses at the gene ends were 6 bases for V and 6 bases for J; bases not matched to a gene: 4. The CDR3 runs 12 residues. Germline assignment: CDR1 MNHEY and CDR2 SVGAGI. The CDR3 coding sequence is TGTGCCAGCAGAGGGACAGTTGATGGCTACACCTTC. This gives the protein CASRGTVDGYTF.

The V call is TRBV27, the J call TRBJ2-3; D is possibly TRBD2 (5 bases). V lost 3 bases and J lost 2, with 9 bases in between. The CDR3 is 14 residues long. CDR1 is MNHEY, CDR2 SMNVEV, per germline (reference sequence). CDR3 in DNA: TGTGCCAGCAGTTTTACTAGACCCACAGATACGCAGTATTTT. Translated: CASSFTRPTDTQYF.

This chain joins TRBV29-1 and TRBJ1-2, with D maybe TRBD1 (5 bases). V gave up 2 bases and J gave up 11 bases, with 15 bases separating them. CDR1 and CDR2 from the germline V gene are SQVTM and ANQGSEA. The CDR3 extends over 12 amino acids. This chain's CDR3 is CSVETPGLQYTF. The CDR3 nucleotides are TGCAGCGTTGAAACCCCGGGACTCCAGTACACCTTC.

This clone was picked up a small number of times. The rearrangement uses TRBV5-4 and TRBJ2-5; 8 nucleotides align to TRBD1. Germline assignment: CDR1 SGHNT and CDR2 YYREEE (reference sequence). The CDR3 consists of 14 residues. V dropped 3 bases and J dropped 2; count of bases not matched to a gene: 3. The CDR3 spells CASSSQGDQETQYF. The CDR3 nucleotides read TGTGCCAGCAGCTCACAGGGGGATCAAGAGACCCAGTACTTC.

The chain carries TRBV10-3 and TRBJ1-2; D call uncertain. The CDR3 has 14 amino acids. Trimming removed 3 bases at V and 2 bases at J, with 10 bases between. Germline V gene sequence: CDR1 ENHRY, CDR2 SYGVKD. The CDR3 region has the DNA TGTGCCATCAGTGATTGGGCAGAGAACTATGGCTACACCTTC. Translating gives CAISDWAENYGYTF.

As concerns this clone: The junction shows a germline mismatch at one end, possibly a read error. The chain has TRBV24-1 and TRBJ2-1; weak D call: TRBD2 (6 bases). Germline lookup yields CDR1 KGHDR and CDR2 SFDVKD. The CDR3 consists of 15 residues. The CDR3 DNA reads as TGTGCCACCAGTGAGGCCCGGGACTCCGACAATGAGCAGTTCTTC. The encoded protein is CATSEARDSDNEQFF.

A single count supports this clone. The gene calls are TRBV19 and TRBJ2-2, with 8 bases lining up with TRBD1. Per germline, CDR1 LNHDA and CDR2 SQIVND (reference sequence). J was trimmed by 7 bases and V by 8 bases; bases with no gene match: 6. The CDR3 has 13 amino acids. CDR3 sequence (DNA): TGTGCCAGTTGTCGACAGGGGTACGGGGAGCTGTTTTTT. Its translation: CASCRQGYGELFF.

The rearrangement links TRBV6-1 to TRBJ1-2, with TRBD1 matching over 8 bases. Germline CDR1 is MNHNS and CDR2 is SASEGT. The CDR3 length is 13 residues. With V trimmed by 3 bases and J by 7 bases, 4 bases remained unmatched. CDR3 sequence reads: CASSETGVAGYTF. In DNA form, the CDR3 reads TGTGCCAGCAGTGAGACAGGGGTGGCTGGCTACACCTTC.

The chain is built from TRBV6-6 and TRBJ2-7; the match to TRBD1 covers 9 bases. Germline loops: CDR1 MNHNY, CDR2 SVGAGI (reference sequence). V dropped 6 bases and J dropped 4; count of bases not matched to a gene: 7. CDR3 size: 14 residues. The CDR3 nucleotides are TGTGCCAGCAGAACCGCCGGGACAGGGTACGAGCAGTACTTC. Amino acids: CASRTAGTGYEQYF.

V is TRBV28 and J is TRBJ2-6, with D perhaps TRBD1 (5 bases). CDR3 length: 15 amino acids. Germline CDR1 is MDHEN and CDR2 is SYDVKM. The V gene lost 4 bases and the J gene lost 2 bases, with 9 bases spanning the gap. The CDR3 DNA follows: TGTGCCAGCAGTTCGGTAGGGGCTGGGGCCAACGTCCTGACTTTC. It translates to CASSSVGAGANVLTF.